This T cell receptor beta chain was obtained from a study of beta chain features in type 1 diabetes. Expressed TCRB transcripts got sequenced, as all isolated RNA was reverse transcribed. Clones were read by immunoSEQ multiplex PCR, and TCRdb kept only the in-frame ones, dropping some. The table records over 700,000 clones, 17% of them present only once. V was cut by 5 bases and J by 6 bases, with 23 bases left in between. CDR3 length: 17 amino acids. CDR1 SGHTA and CDR2 FQGTGA come from the germline V gene. This sequence originates from a woman younger than 30 in good health. The V gene is TRBV7-3, the J gene TRBJ2-1; D is possibly TRBD1 (5 bases). The sequenced material came from naive CD4+ T cells from blood. CDR3 residues: CASSPNGAGEMGNEQFF. In DNA form, the CDR3 reads TGTGCCAGCAGCCCAAATGGGGCAGGCGAGATGGGCAATGAGCAGTTCTTC. Looking up the rest from reference TRBV7-3 and TRBJ2-1 gives the full variable domain: GAGVSQTPSNKVTEKGKYVELRCDPISGHTALYWYRQSLGQGPEFLIYFQGTGAADDSGLPNDRFFAVRPEGSVSTLKIQRTERGDSAVYLCASSPNGAGEMGNEQFFGPGTRLTVL.